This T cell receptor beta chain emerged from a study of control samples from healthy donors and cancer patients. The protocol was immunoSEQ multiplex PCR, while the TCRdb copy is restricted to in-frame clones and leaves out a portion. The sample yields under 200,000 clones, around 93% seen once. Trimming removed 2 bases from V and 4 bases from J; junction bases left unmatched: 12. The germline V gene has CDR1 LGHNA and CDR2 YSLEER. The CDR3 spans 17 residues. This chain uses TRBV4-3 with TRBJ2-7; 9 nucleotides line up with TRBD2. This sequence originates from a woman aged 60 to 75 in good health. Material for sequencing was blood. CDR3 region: CASSQNSLYSGGYEQYF. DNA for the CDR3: TGCGCCAGCAGCCAAAACTCCCTCTATAGCGGGGGTTACGAGCAGTACTTC.